The 25 T cell receptor beta chains presented below share a single source sample, sequenced in a study of T cells expressing NK-cell markers. TCRdb reanalyzed the 5' RACE reads and collapses them to one entry per CDR3 protein, without DNA. The listing records 350,000 to 500,000 distinct CDR3 sequences. The sample was blood T cells: a sorted CD56 or NKG2C T cell subset, CD4+ or CD8+ T cells, or bulk PBMC T cells (not recorded which). The origin of the receptors is a woman aged 18 to 69 in good health.

The chain links TRBV27 to TRBJ1-1; TCRdb calls TRBD1, which cannot be checked without DNA. From germline, CDR1 is MNHEY and CDR2 SMNVEV (reference sequence). The CDR3 contains 12 residues. This chain's CDR3 is CASSPPTGEAFF.

CDR3 loop: CATTDDWGANQPQHF. This chain uses TRBV15 with TRBJ1-5; the TCRdb D gene call, TRBD1, has no DNA to confirm it. Looked up from germline, CDR1 is LNHNV and CDR2 is YYDKDF (reference sequence). The CDR3 is 15 residues long.

The J gene is TRBJ1-5, the V gene TRBV7-2. This CDR3 region has 15 residues. CDR1 SGHTA and CDR2 FQGNSA come from the germline V gene. CDR3 residues: CASSPSGQVATPQHF.

The V and J genes are TRBV24-1 and TRBJ2-3; TCRdb reports TRBD1, a call that lacks DNA to check it against. Germline lookup yields CDR1 KGHDR and CDR2 SFDVKD. The CDR3 is 16 residues long. This CDR3 reads CATSDLAGASTDTQYF.

The V and J genes are TRBV4-3 and TRBJ1-1; the D call from TCRdb, TRBD1, cannot be confirmed without DNA. The CDR3 contains 14 residues. CDR1 and CDR2 from the germline V gene are LGHNA and YSLEER. This chain's CDR3 is CASSLGGVNTEAFF.

V is TRBV10-2 and J is TRBJ2-3; TCRdb outputs TRBD2, but without DNA this stays unchecked. The CDR3 is 17 residues long. The germline V gene has CDR1 WSHSY and CDR2 SAAADI. Here the CDR3 reads CASSGLAGGPGTDTQYF.

V is TRBV7-9 and J is TRBJ2-3; TCRdb's assignment of TRBD2 cannot be checked, as there is no DNA. The CDR3 totals 15 residues. The germline V gene has CDR1 SEHNR and CDR2 FQNEAQ (reference sequence). The CDR3 region is CASSLRGLAVDTQYF.

This chain connects TRBV19 to TRBJ1-1. The CDR3 spans 14 residues. Germline V gives CDR1 LNHDA, CDR2 SQIVND (reference sequence). The CDR3 sequence is CASSIGRLNTEAFF.

The chain couples TRBV3-1 to TRBJ2-1; the TRBD2 assignment by TCRdb is unverifiable without DNA. Germline V gene data show CDR1 as LGHDT and CDR2 as YNNKEL (reference sequence). This CDR3 has 15 amino acids. CDR3 residues: CASSRPSGFLNEQFF.

J is TRBJ2-3 and V is TRBV30. There are 14 residues in the CDR3. CDR1 is GTSNPN and CDR2 is SVGIG in the germline V gene (reference sequence). The CDR3 sequence is CAWNGRGPTDTQYF.

The rearrangement links TRBV5-1 to TRBJ2-1; checking the TCRdb D call of TRBD2 is not possible without DNA. Germline V CDR1 and CDR2: SGHRS, YFSETQ. The CDR3 contains 17 residues. The CDR3 sequence: CASSWGLAGGSYNEQFF.

The chain joins TRBV12-3 or TRBV12-4 to TRBJ2-3. This CDR3 comprises 15 residues. CDR3 sequence: CASSLAGVSTDTQYF.

V is TRBV10-2 and J is TRBJ2-7. The germline CDR1 and CDR2 sequences are WSHSY and SAAADI. The CDR3 is made up of 13 amino acids. The CDR3 spells CASSESKGFTSLF.

V is TRBV12-3 or TRBV12-4 and J is TRBJ2-2; TCRdb indicates TRBD2, and absent DNA this call remains unverified. The CDR3 totals 16 residues. The CDR3 region is CASSFKSGGKTGELFF.

The chain combines TRBV4-3 with TRBJ1-2. The CDR3 has 16 amino acids. Germline V gene lookup returns CDR1 LGHNA and CDR2 YSLEER. CDR3 loop: CASSQDRAVENYGYTF.

V gene TRBV6-4 combines with J gene TRBJ2-1; TCRdb returns TRBD2, unconfirmable since there is no DNA. Per the germline V gene, CDR1 is MRHNA and CDR2 is SNTAGT. The CDR3 totals 15 residues. The CDR3 region is CASSATSGDYNEQFF.

The chain has TRBV12-3 or TRBV12-4 and TRBJ2-3. The CDR3 covers 13 residues. The CDR3 loop is CASSDDNTDTQYF.

This chain links TRBV9 with TRBJ1-6. This CDR3 comprises 16 residues. The germline V gene encodes CDR1 SGDLS and CDR2 YYNGEE. This chain's CDR3 is CASSVGGDSYNSPLHF.

V usage is TRBV28 and J usage is TRBJ1-5. The CDR3 length is 16 residues. Germline assignment: CDR1 MDHEN and CDR2 SYDVKM. The CDR3 loop is CASNLGPFISNQPQHF.

The J gene is TRBJ1-2, the V gene TRBV5-6; the TRBD1 assignment by TCRdb is unverifiable without DNA. The CDR3 consists of 13 residues. Germline-derived CDR1 and CDR2 are SGHDT and YYEEEE. The CDR3 reads CATQDSRRYGYTF.

V gene TRBV15 combines with J gene TRBJ1-1. Germline CDR1 LNHNV, CDR2 YYDKDF (reference sequence). The CDR3 totals 14 residues. The CDR3 region is CATSRGEGGTEAFF.

The chain links TRBV20-1 to TRBJ2-1. The CDR3 sequence is 12 residues long. Germline CDR1 reads DFQATT; CDR2 reads SNEGSKA (reference sequence). Here the CDR3 reads CSARVGADEQFF.

The J gene is TRBJ1-1, the V gene TRBV20-1. CDR3 length equals 14 residues. CDR1 DFQATT and CDR2 SNEGSKA come from the germline V gene (reference sequence). CDR3 in amino acids: CSARSWRMNTEAFF.

V and J are TRBV7-8 and TRBJ1-1. Germline-derived CDR1 and CDR2 are SGHVS and FQNEAQ. This CDR3 contains 15 residues. CDR3: CASSLAGLRNTEAFF.

The gene calls are TRBV15 and TRBJ2-5; the D gene TCRdb calls, TRBD2, cannot be checked with no DNA. The CDR3 has 15 amino acids. Germline loops: CDR1 LNHNV, CDR2 YYDKDF (reference sequence). The CDR3 loop reads CATSRVGGSQETQYF.